Listed here are 26 T cell receptor beta chains from one sample, sequenced in a study of blood T cell repertoires in COVID-19. The repertoire was sequenced with immunoSEQ multiplex PCR; TCRdb's copy has only in-frame clones and lacks some. The sample lists 150,000 to 200,000 clones, over 75% occurring once. Input material: peripheral blood. These TCRs come from a man aged 35 to 55 with active or convalescent COVID-19.

The V gene is TRBV7-2, the J gene TRBJ2-1; tentatively, D is TRBD1 (6 bases). V lost 4 bases to trimming and J lost 9 bases, with 13 bases between them. The CDR3 runs 13 residues. Per the germline V gene, CDR1 is SGHTA and CDR2 is FQGNSA. The CDR3 nucleotides read TGTGCCAGCAGCTCGAACAGGGCCGCTGAGCAGTTCTTC. Translating it yields CASSSNRAAEQFF.

J is TRBJ2-3 and V is TRBV9, with 9 bases lining up with TRBD2. Trimming took 2 bases from V and 3 from J; bases not matched to a gene: 7. Germline assignment: CDR1 SGDLS and CDR2 YYNGEE. The CDR3 has 16 amino acids. CDR3 bases: TGTGCCAGCAGCGTCTCGGCTAGCGGGGTAACAGATACGCAGTATTTT. Translation: CASSVSASGVTDTQYF.

The V call is TRBV7-2, the J call TRBJ1-6; D is unresolved. The V end lost 2 bases, the J end lost 6 bases, and 11 bases lay between the germline ends. The CDR3 runs 15 residues. Germline-derived CDR1 and CDR2 are SGHTA and FQGNSA. The CDR3 loop is CASSLQQPVNSPLHF. The CDR3, as DNA: TGTGCCAGCAGCTTACAACAGCCCGTTAATTCACCCCTCCACTTT. The entire variable domain, with the rest obtained from reference TRBV7-2 and TRBJ1-6, is as follows: GAGVSQSPSNKVTEKGKDVELRCDPISGHTALYWYRQSLGQGLEFLIYFQGNSAPDKSGLPSDRFSAERTGGSVSTLTIQRTQQEDSAVYLCASSLQQPVNSPLHFGNGTRLTVT.

The DNA for the CDR3 is TGTGCCAGCAGTAGGGGGGGGACAGATACGCAGTATTTT. It translates to CASSRGGTDTQYF. The chain couples TRBV6-5 to TRBJ2-3, with D maybe TRBD2 (7 bases). The germline V and J ends were trimmed by 5 bases and 3 bases, with 9 bases remaining between them. The germline V gene encodes CDR1 MNHEY and CDR2 SVGAGI. The CDR3 is 13 amino acids.

CDR3 nucleotide sequence: TGTGCCAGTAGTCTTGGACAGGTTGGTTATAGCAATCAGCCCCAGCATTTT. Protein: CASSLGQVGYSNQPQHF. The chain carries TRBV19 and TRBJ1-5, with 7 bases identical to TRBD1. The CDR3 loop spans 17 amino acids. Losses at the gene ends were 5 bases for V and 0 bases for J; bases not matched to a gene: 10. Germline values: CDR1 LNHDA, CDR2 SQIVND (reference sequence).

The V gene is TRBV14, the J gene TRBJ2-1; perhaps TRBD2 as D (5 bases). Trimming took 4 bases from V and 0 from J, leaving 7 bases between them. The germline gives CDR1 SGHDN, CDR2 FVKESK. CDR3 size: 14 residues. CDR3 nucleotides: TGTGCCAGCAGCCCGGGAAGCTCCTACAATGAGCAGTTCTTC. This gives the protein CASSPGSSYNEQFF. The full variable domain, with the rest looked up from reference TRBV14 and TRBJ2-1, is EAGVTQFPSHSVIEKGQTVTLRCDPISGHDNLYWYRRVMGKEIKFLLHFVKESKQDESGMPNNRFLAERTGGTYSTLKVQPAELEDSGVYFCASSPGSSYNEQFFGPGTRLTVL.

The rearrangement uses TRBV11-2 and TRBJ1-4; no definite D call. V lost 8 bases and J lost 0, with 10 bases in between. This CDR3 comprises 14 residues. Germline V lookup: CDR1 SGHAT, CDR2 FQNNGV. The CDR3 DNA reads as TGTGCCAGCGGAGGCGCAGCAACTAATGAAAAACTGTTTTTT. Protein: CASGGAATNEKLFF.

The genes are TRBV13 and TRBJ2-3; a possible D gene is TRBD2 (6 bases). The CDR3 runs 16 residues. CDR1 and CDR2 from the germline V gene are PRHDT and FYEKMQ (reference sequence). The ends were cut back, 3 bases at V and 4 bases at J, with 17 bases in the middle. In DNA form, the CDR3 reads TGTGCCAGCAGCTTTTCTACTAGCCGATCCCCAGATACGCAGTATTTT. The encoded protein is CASSFSTSRSPDTQYF.

The chain employs TRBV5-1 and TRBJ1-1, with 10 bases matching TRBD1. The CDR3 loop spans 16 amino acids. Germline CDR1 is SGHRS and CDR2 is YFSETQ. Losses at the gene ends were 0 bases for V and 2 bases for J; bases not matched to a gene: 4. The CDR3 region is CASSLVGTGANTEAFF. DNA of the CDR3: TGCGCCAGCAGCTTGGTGGGGACAGGGGCAAACACTGAAGCTTTCTTT.

The J gene is TRBJ1-3, the V gene TRBV7-9; tentative D call: TRBD1 (6 bases). The germline V gene encodes CDR1 SEHNR and CDR2 FQNEAQ (reference sequence). V was shortened by 4 bases and J by 11 bases, with 18 bases between the two germline ends. The CDR3 runs 14 residues. CDR3 DNA: TGTGCCAGCAGCTCCCTGGACAGCTTAAGCGCCATATATTTT. This codes for CASSSLDSLSAIYF.

This rearrangement joins TRBV28 to TRBJ1-2, with unresolved D. This CDR3 spans 10 amino acids. Trimming left V 5 bases short and J 8 bases short, with 6 bases between. CDR1 is MDHEN, CDR2 SYDVKM, per germline. As DNA, the CDR3 is TGTGCCAGCAGTAGGGAGGGCTACACCTTC. It yields the protein CASSREGYTF.

V gene TRBV27 combines with J gene TRBJ1-2; possibly TRBD1 for D (6 bases). V was pared by 0 bases and J by 3 bases, with 8 bases between. This CDR3 comprises 14 residues. Germline V gene data show CDR1 as MNHEY and CDR2 as SMNVEV (reference sequence). CDR3 amino acids: CASSLSYRDYGYTF. The CDR3 DNA follows: TGTGCCAGCAGTTTATCGTACAGGGACTATGGCTACACCTTC.

This chain joins TRBV27 and TRBJ2-5; D is possibly TRBD2 (6 bases). CDR1 is MNHEY, CDR2 SMNVEV, per germline (reference sequence). Trimming left V 3 bases short and J 1 base short, with 15 bases between. This CDR3 contains 16 residues. In DNA form, the CDR3 reads TGTGCCAGCAGTTTCATGGCTAGCGTGAGCCAAGAGACCCAGTACTTC. This encodes CASSFMASVSQETQYF.

The rearrangement joins TRBV2 to TRBJ1-5, with 11 bases fitting TRBD1. The CDR3 sequence is 17 residues long. Germline V gene sequence: CDR1 SNHLY, CDR2 FYNNEI. The ends lost 4 bases at V and 2 bases at J; junction bases unmatched: 7. The CDR3, as DNA: TGTGCCAGCAGTGGGGACAGGGGGGTGTCGGGCAATCAGCCCCAGCATTTT. Its translation: CASSGDRGVSGNQPQHF. Full variable domain (remainder filled in from reference TRBV2 and TRBJ1-5): EPEVTQTPSHQVTQMGQEVILRCVPISNHLYFYWYRQILGQKVEFLVSFYNNEISEKSEIFDDQFSVERPDGSNFTLKIRSTKLEDSAMYFCASSGDRGVSGNQPQHFGDGTRLSIL.

CDR3 region: CATSGIAGQGARSEQFF. CDR3 in DNA: TGTGCCACCAGTGGGATAGCGGGACAGGGGGCGCGAAGTGAGCAGTTCTTC. This rearrangement joins TRBV24-1 to TRBJ2-1; 12 positions match TRBD1. CDR3 length: 17 amino acids. After removal of 5 bases from V and 9 bases from J, the junction contained 13 bases not matched to a gene. Germline CDR1 reads KGHDR; CDR2 reads SFDVKD.

The CDR3 reads CATGSRNSYEQYF. The DNA for the CDR3 is TGTGCCACCGGGAGCAGGAATTCCTACGAGCAGTACTTC. The chain carries TRBV6-5 and TRBJ2-7; TRBD2 is a possible D gene (6 bases). This CDR3 is 13 amino acids long. Germline V gene sequence: CDR1 MNHEY, CDR2 SVGAGI. V was trimmed by 10 bases and J by 1 base, leaving 14 bases between them.

J is TRBJ1-2 and V is TRBV4-3; TRBD1 aligns across 8 bases. Germline V gene sequence: CDR1 LGHNA, CDR2 YSLEER. This CDR3 is 16 amino acids long. V lost 1 base, J lost 2 bases, and 6 bases stayed unmatched. The CDR3 DNA reads TGCGCCAGCAGCCAAGGGTACAGACAGGGGAACTATGGCTACACCTTC. Translating gives CASSQGYRQGNYGYTF.

This chain connects TRBV15 to TRBJ2-3, with unresolved D. The CDR3 has 15 residues. Germline-derived CDR1 and CDR2 are LNHNV and YYDKDF (reference sequence). Trimming left V 0 bases short and J 4 bases short, with 11 bases between. The CDR3 region is CATSRDQRLADTQYF. The DNA of the CDR3 is TGTGCCACCAGCAGAGATCAGAGGCTAGCAGATACGCAGTATTTT.

V and J are TRBV29-1 and TRBJ1-1, with a tentative D call TRBD1 (6 bases). The germline gives CDR1 SQVTM, CDR2 ANQGSEA. V lost 2 bases to trimming and J lost 11 bases, with 12 bases between them. The CDR3 is 11 amino acids. The CDR3 protein is CSVERSQGAFF. The CDR3 nucleotides are TGCAGCGTTGAAAGGTCCCAGGGGGCTTTCTTT.

This chain's CDR3 is CASSPSSGGALDTQYF. The CDR3 region has the DNA TGTGCCAGCAGTCCATCTAGCGGGGGGGCGTTAGATACGCAGTATTTT. The chain carries TRBV3-1 (or the pseudogene TRBV3-2) and TRBJ2-3; 12 nucleotides align to TRBD2. CDR1 LGHDT and CDR2 YNNKEL come from the germline V gene (reference sequence). The CDR3 runs 16 residues. Trimming at V came to 6 bases and at J to 5 bases, leaving 9 bases not matched to a gene.

This chain uses TRBV28 with TRBJ1-1, with D maybe TRBD1 (5 bases). CDR1 and CDR2 from the germline V gene are MDHEN and SYDVKM. V was trimmed by 6 bases and J by 3 bases, leaving 11 bases between them. This CDR3 spans 13 amino acids. The CDR3 coding sequence is TGTGCCAGCAGCCTTGACAGCGACACTGAAGCTTTCTTT. Translating gives CASSLDSDTEAFF. The full variable domain, in which reference TRBV28 and TRBJ1-1 provide the parts outside the CDR3, is DVKVTQSSRYLVKRTGEKVFLECVQDMDHENMFWYRQDPGLGLRLIYFSYDVKMKEKGDIPEGYSVSREKKERFSLILESASTNQTSMYLCASSLDSDTEAFFGQGTRLTVV.

The V and J genes are TRBV6-2 or TRBV6-3 and TRBJ1-5, with TRBD1 as a possible D gene (6 bases). V was shortened by 5 bases and J by 0 bases, with 20 bases between the two germline ends. The CDR3 is made up of 18 amino acids. Per the germline V gene, CDR1 is MNHEY and CDR2 is SVGEGT. CDR3 residues: CASSATLRGQYSNQPQHF. Here the CDR3 DNA reads TGTGCCAGCAGTGCTACTCTCCGTGGACAGTATAGCAATCAGCCCCAGCATTTT.

The chain links TRBV10-1 to TRBJ1-5, with 7 nucleotides matching TRBD1. With 2 bases clipped from V and 6 bases from J, the junction kept 10 bases outside the gene matches. CDR1 and CDR2 (germline): WNHNN, SYGVQD (reference sequence). This CDR3 is built from 16 residues. CDR3 residues: CASSENDRATSQPQHF. The CDR3 nucleotides read TGCGCCAGCAGTGAGAATGACAGGGCCACTAGTCAGCCCCAGCATTTT.

The genes are TRBV5-6 and TRBJ1-4; 9 positions agree with TRBD1. CDR3 length: 18 amino acids. J was trimmed by 6 bases and V by 4 bases; bases with no gene match: 16. The germline CDR1 and CDR2 sequences are SGHDT and YYEEEE. CDR3 loop: CASSKPGQGVKLDEKLFF. CDR3 nucleotide sequence: TGTGCCAGCAGCAAACCGGGACAGGGAGTGAAGTTGGATGAAAAACTGTTTTTT. The full variable domain, rest sourced from reference TRBV5-6 and TRBJ1-4, is DAGVTQSPTHLIKTRGQQVTLRCSPKSGHDTVSWYQQALGQGPQFIFQYYEEEERQRGNFPDRFSGHQFPNYSSELNVNALLLGDSALYLCASSKPGQGVKLDEKLFFGSGTQLSVL.

V is TRBV2 and J is TRBJ1-2; no clear D. This CDR3 has 13 residues. Germline CDR1 reads SNHLY; CDR2 reads FYNNEI. Trimming stripped 7 bases from V and 4 bases from J, with 13 bases between. This chain's CDR3 is CASNREALYGYTF. CDR3 nucleotide sequence: TGTGCCAGCAACCGAGAGGCCCTCTATGGCTACACCTTC.

This chain uses TRBV30 with TRBJ1-2; D might be TRBD1 (6 bases). The ends were cut back, 5 bases at V and 8 bases at J, with 21 bases in the middle. Germline CDR1 reads GTSNPN; CDR2 reads SVGIG (reference sequence). CDR3 length: 14 residues. CDR3 protein: CAWGSRYRAFGYTF. CDR3 nucleotide sequence: TGTGCCTGGGGCTCGCGGTACAGGGCCTTCGGCTACACCTTC.